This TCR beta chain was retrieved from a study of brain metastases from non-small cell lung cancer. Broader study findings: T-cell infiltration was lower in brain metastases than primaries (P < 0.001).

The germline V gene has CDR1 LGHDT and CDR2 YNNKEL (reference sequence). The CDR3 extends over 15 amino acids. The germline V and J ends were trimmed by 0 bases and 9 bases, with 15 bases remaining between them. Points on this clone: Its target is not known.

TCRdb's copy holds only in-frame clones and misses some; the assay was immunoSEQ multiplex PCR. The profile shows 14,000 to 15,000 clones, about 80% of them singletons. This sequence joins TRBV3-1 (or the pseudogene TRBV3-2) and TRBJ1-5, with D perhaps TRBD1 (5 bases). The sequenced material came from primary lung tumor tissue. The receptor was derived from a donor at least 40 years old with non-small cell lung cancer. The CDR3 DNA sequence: TGTGCCAGCAGCCAAGAAGGCGGTCAGGGTTGGCCCCAGCATTTT. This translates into CASSQEGGQGWPQHF.